This TCR beta chain was identified in a study of T cell repertoires in cytomegalovirus infection. TCRdb re-called the reads through MiXCR, storing one row per CDR3 protein. The data contain 740,000 or so distinct CDR3 sequences, about 40% of them singletons. General study points: Using cumulative public TCR beta family frequency, the authors identified those who carried CMV together with the relevant HLA.

The germline gives CDR1 MNHEY, CDR2 SVGAGI. The CDR3 loop spans 14 amino acids. Trimming cost V 6 bases and J 7 bases; bases outside gene matches: 8. Note on this clonotype: What it binds is unknown.

The rearrangement joins TRBV6-5 to TRBJ1-2; TRBD1 agrees at 10 bases. The TCR sequence derives from a human donor in good health (CMV status not recorded). Some clones in this sample may be carry-over from other donors' samples. The sequenced sample consisted of PBMCs. The CDR3 reads CASSTGTGASGYTF. The DNA for the CDR3 is TGTGCCAGCAGCACCGGGACAGGGGCATCTGGCTACACCTTC.